The 23 T cell receptor beta chains listed next were all sequenced from one sample in a study of tumor and adjacent non-tumor tissue in lung cancer. The template was RNA from unsorted bulk tissue. This non-tumor lung sample came from over 3 cm beyond the tumor edge. A modified ARM-PCR protocol with three rounds of nested PCR amplified TCRbeta. MiXCR, run by TCRdb on the multiplex PCR reads, gives a single entry per CDR3 protein. The sample has roughly 75,000 distinct CDR3 sequences, approximately 78% seen once. Sequencing was performed on distant non-tumor lung tissue. Receptor source: a man aged 55-75 years with non-small cell lung cancer.

Note on this clonotype: Relative to the germline gene, one junction end is altered; a read error may explain this. The V gene is TRBV11-2, the J gene TRBJ2-5, with 8 bases lining up with TRBD1. The germline V gene encodes CDR1 SGHAT and CDR2 FQNNGV. This CDR3 is built from 13 residues. CDR3 DNA sequence: TGTGTCAGCAACTCTACAGGGGGAAAGACCCAGTACTTC. Translated, it gives CVSNSTGGKTQYF.

This clonotype was picked up one time. The V and J genes are TRBV11-3 and TRBJ2-7; perhaps TRBD2 as D (6 bases). This CDR3 is built from 13 residues. V lost 6 bases, J lost 0 bases, and 9 bases lay in between. CDR1 and CDR2 from the germline V gene are SGHNT and YENEEA. CDR3 residues: CASSVGGSYEQYF. The CDR3 DNA reads as TGTGCCAGCAGTGTCGGGGGCTCCTACGAGCAGTACTTC.

The V and J genes are TRBV2 and TRBJ1-1; D is undetermined. Germline CDR1 SNHLY, CDR2 FYNNEI. V gave up 7 bases and J gave up 3 bases, with 12 bases separating them. There are 13 residues in the CDR3. CDR3 DNA: TGTGCCAGCAAGGAACATACGGACACTGAAGCTTTCTTT. It is translated as CASKEHTDTEAFF.

For this clonotype: Likely a read error: the CDR3 ends without its conserved phenylalanine or tryptophan. The rearrangement links TRBV20-1 to TRBJ2-7; D is uncertain. The CDR3 spans 12 residues. Looked up from germline, CDR1 is DFQATT and CDR2 is SNEGSKA (reference sequence). The CDR3 sequence is CNASEVTYEQYS. Written as DNA, the CDR3 is TGCAATGCTAGTGAGGTCACCTACGAGCAGTACTCC.

With regard to this clonotype: A read error may be the cause here, since a much bigger clone is one base away. The genes are TRBV5-4 and TRBJ2-1; 7 bases agree with TRBD2. Germline V gene sequence: CDR1 SGHNT, CDR2 YYREEE (reference sequence). The CDR3 runs to 16 residues. V lost 1 base to trimming and J lost 5 bases; unmatched junction nucleotides: 9. The CDR3, as DNA: TGTGCCAGCAGCTTGTGGCTAGCGGACACTCACAATGAGCAGTTCTTC. Amino acid sequence: CASSLWLADTHNEQFF.

Turning to this clonotype: The CDR3 ends on some other residue instead of the conserved phenylalanine or tryptophan, so this is likely a read error. V gene TRBV6-5 combines with J gene TRBJ2-5; 9 positions match TRBD1. The CDR3 is made up of 15 amino acids. Germline V lookup: CDR1 MNHEY, CDR2 SVGAGI. The CDR3 sequence: CASSYGTGTGETQYL. CDR3 coding DNA: TGCGCCAGCAGTTACGGGACAGGGACAGGAGAGACCCAGTACCTC.

With regard to this clonotype: A junction boundary mismatches the germline segment, possibly from a read error. V usage is TRBV11-2 and J usage is TRBJ2-5, with D possibly TRBD1 on 5 matching bases. Germline V gene sequence: CDR1 SGHAT, CDR2 FQNNGV. This CDR3 region has 16 residues. The CDR3 sequence is CASSSTMGQPNETEYF. The CDR3 DNA sequence: TGTGCCAGCAGCTCCACAATGGGGCAGCCAAACGAGACCGAGTACTTC.

On this clonotype itself: Mismatch with germline at one junction end may stem from a read error. The V call is TRBV7-9, the J call TRBJ2-2; the match to TRBD2 covers 7 bases. This CDR3 contains 14 residues. Germline values: CDR1 SEHNR, CDR2 FQNEAQ (reference sequence). The CDR3 loop is CASRFTSDTGELFF. In nucleotides, the CDR3 is TGTGCCAGCCGCTTTACTAGCGACACCGGGGAGCTGTTTTTT.

The rearrangement joins TRBV6-6 to TRBJ1-2; D uncertain. The CDR3 covers 14 residues. V was trimmed by 10 bases and J by 6 bases, leaving 21 bases between them. Germline V gives CDR1 MNHNY, CDR2 SVGAGI (reference sequence). CDR3 DNA sequence: TGTGCCATTCATGGGGTGTGGGTGCGGCATGGCTACACCTTC. This codes for CAIHGVWVRHGYTF.

This rearrangement joins TRBV20-1 to TRBJ2-1; D is perhaps TRBD1 (6 bases). The CDR3 totals 14 residues. The germline V gene has CDR1 DFQATT and CDR2 SNEGSKA (reference sequence). Trimming stripped 8 bases from V and 5 bases from J, with 19 bases between. The DNA of the CDR3 is TGCAGTACTGGGACATCCTGGCGGAACAATGAGCAGTTCTTC. It translates to CSTGTSWRNNEQFF.

This clonotype appeared a single time. The V call is TRBV20-1, the J call TRBJ2-7; unclear D gene. The length of the CDR3 is 12 residues. Germline-derived CDR1 and CDR2 are DFQATT and SNEGSKA (reference sequence). Trimming took 8 bases from V and 3 from J, leaving 14 bases between them. The CDR3 DNA reads as TGCAGTATTAGTGCGGTCATCTACGAGCAGTACTTC. Amino acid sequence: CSISAVIYEQYF.

This chain uses TRBV11-3 with TRBJ2-1; possibly TRBD2 for D (5 bases). This CDR3 region has 14 residues. Per the germline V gene, CDR1 is SGHNT and CDR2 is YENEEA. CDR3 in amino acids: CVRSLVAPPSEQFF. The CDR3 DNA reads TGTGTCAGGAGCTTAGTTGCACCCCCTAGCGAGCAGTTCTTC.

This clonotype was counted at least ten times. J is TRBJ2-7 and V is TRBV25-1; D assignment may be TRBD1 or TRBD2 (6 bases each). The germline gives CDR1 MGHDK, CDR2 SYGVNS. Trimming stripped 4 bases from V and 7 bases from J, with 14 bases between. CDR3 length equals 13 residues. The CDR3 region is CASSGGARLEQYF. CDR3 DNA sequence: TGTGCCAGCAGTGGGGGGGCAAGACTAGAGCAGTACTTC.

This clonotype appeared once. Because the CDR3 is missing its conserved closing phenylalanine or tryptophan, this is likely a read error. The rearrangement links TRBV5-4 to TRBJ1-1; the match to TRBD1 covers 7 bases. J lost 3 bases, V lost 7 bases, and 18 bases had no gene match. This CDR3 is 17 amino acids long. Germline V gene data show CDR1 as SGHNT and CDR2 as YYREEE (reference sequence). The CDR3 coding sequence is TGTGCCAGCGGCGCCGGTCGACAGGGACAAGGCGACACTGAAGCTTTCGTT. This codes for CASGAGRQGQGDTEAFV.

For this clonotype: This may arise from a read error, as a much more abundant clone is one base away. The chain recombines TRBV14 with TRBJ2-7, with D possibly being TRBD1 (6 bases). The CDR3 length is 14 residues. The ends were cut back, 4 bases at V and 6 bases at J, with 16 bases in the middle. Germline CDR1 is SGHDN and CDR2 is FVKESK. The CDR3 DNA sequence: TGTGCCAGCAGCCCGGGACATATGATTCGCGAGCAGTACTTC. Translating it yields CASSPGHMIREQYF. Full variable domain (remainder filled in from reference TRBV14 and TRBJ2-7): EAGVTQFPSHSVIEKGQTVTLRCDPISGHDNLYWYRRVMGKEIKFLLHFVKESKQDESGMPNNRFLAERTGGTYSTLKVQPAELEDSGVYFCASSPGHMIREQYFGPGTRLTVT.

As regards this clonotype: A clone one base away is much larger, so this may be a read error. DNA for the CDR3: TGTGCCAGCAGCTTAGCGTGGGACAGTCCCTACGAGCAGTACTTC. It encodes CASSLAWDSPYEQYF. The chain joins TRBV7-9 to TRBJ2-7; TRBD1 matches at 7 bases. Looked up from germline, CDR1 is SEHNR and CDR2 is FQNEAQ (reference sequence). The CDR3 is 15 residues long. The V and J ends lost 0 bases and 2 bases, in that order; junction bases with no gene match: 4.

Concerning this clonotype itself: The junction differs from germline at one of its ends, possibly a read error. The chain recombines TRBV6-5 with TRBJ2-7; unclear D gene. Germline CDR1 MNHEY, CDR2 SVGAGI. The CDR3 extends over 14 amino acids. CDR3 in DNA: TGTGCGAGCAGTCACTCTCCCTCGACCGTCGAGCAGTACTTC. Its protein product is CASSHSPSTVEQYF.

As regards this clonotype: At one of its ends the junction is not consistent with the germline gene, which may arise from a read error. The chain has TRBV30 and TRBJ2-7, with D possibly matching TRBD2 (6 bases). Germline CDR1 reads GTSNPN; CDR2 reads SVGIG (reference sequence). The CDR3 contains 14 residues. The CDR3 DNA sequence: TGTGCTTGGAGTGTACAGGTCGCGGGAAAGGCGCAGTACTTC. Translating gives CAWSVQVAGKAQYF.

On this clonotype itself: An end of the junction differs from the germline gene, which may be a read error. The CDR3, as DNA: TGTACCAGCAGCCTTCAGGGGACAGATACACAGTATTTT. It specifies CTSSLQGTDTQYF. The chain employs TRBV11-3 and TRBJ2-3; 7 bases line up with TRBD1. The germline gives CDR1 SGHNT, CDR2 YENEEA. The CDR3 totals 13 residues.

The chain combines TRBV6-2 or TRBV6-3 with TRBJ2-3; D is undetermined. Germline CDR1 MNHEY, CDR2 SVGEGT. There are 14 residues in the CDR3. CDR3: CVSSYSDSTDTQYF. Written as DNA, the CDR3 is TGTGTCAGTAGTTACTCGGACAGCACAGATACGCAGTATTTT.

The CDR3 here is CATQSNNEQFF. DNA of the CDR3: TGTGCCACCCAATCTAACAATGAGCAGTTCTTC. This chain uses TRBV10-3 with TRBJ2-1; unclear D gene. CDR1 ENHRY and CDR2 SYGVKD come from the germline V gene. Trimming removed 10 bases from V and 5 bases from J, with 9 bases in between. This CDR3 is built from 11 residues.

About this clonotype itself: The junction departs from the called germline gene at one end, perhaps through a read error. The rearrangement joins TRBV28 to TRBJ1-1; a weak D match, TRBD1 (6 bases). The germline V gene encodes CDR1 MDHEN and CDR2 SYDVKM. This CDR3 region has 15 residues. CDR3 sequence: CAGSLGGLVNTEALF. CDR3 nucleotides: TGTGCCGGGAGTTTAGGGGGACTGGTGAACACTGAAGCTTTATTT.

This sequence joins TRBV6-5 and TRBJ1-5; D not resolved. V shed 2 bases and J shed 16 bases, with 24 bases lying between them. CDR3 length equals 15 residues. The germline gives CDR1 MNHEY, CDR2 SVGAGI. The CDR3 DNA sequence: TGTGCCAGCAGTTACAGTGGAGAGGGTAGTCAGCACCAACATTTT. Translated, it gives CASSYSGEGSQHQHF.